Below are 4 T cell receptor beta chains sequenced from a single sample in a study of blood T cell repertoires in COVID-19. The table came from immunoSEQ multiplex PCR; TCRdb's copy has only in-frame clones and leaves some out. The sample carries some 150,000 clones, roughly 80% recorded once. Sequencing was done on a sample of peripheral blood. These receptors all come from a woman at least 80 years old in a cohort sampled during active or convalescent COVID-19.

This clone was seen only once. The genes are TRBV28 and TRBJ2-5, with 8 bases identical to TRBD2. The V gene end was trimmed by 6 bases and the J gene end by 4 bases; junction bases not matched to a gene: 10. CDR1 is MDHEN, CDR2 SYDVKM, per germline. The CDR3 runs 15 residues. The DNA for the CDR3 is TGTGCCAGCAGCCCCCCGGGACTAGGGACAGAGACCCAGTACTTC. This encodes CASSPPGLGTETQYF.

The chain combines TRBV19 with TRBJ2-5, with D possibly TRBD1 on 6 matching bases. Trimming cost V 5 bases and J 1 base, with 11 bases left between them. The CDR3 runs to 14 residues. In germline, CDR1 is LNHDA, CDR2 SQIVND (reference sequence). The CDR3 DNA follows: TGTGCCAGTAGTTCGGGACAAATCCAAGAGACCCAGTACTTC. As protein: CASSSGQIQETQYF. Full variable domain (remainder filled in from reference TRBV19 and TRBJ2-5): DGGITQSPKYLFRKEGQNVTLSCEQNLNHDAMYWYRQDPGQGLRLIYYSQIVNDFQKGDIAEGYSVSREKKESFPLTVTSAQKNPTAFYLCASSSGQIQETQYFGPGTRLLVL.

Only a few counts were recorded for this clone. The chain employs TRBV7-2 and TRBJ1-5, with TRBD1 identical over 7 bases. The germline V gene has CDR1 SGHTA and CDR2 FQGNSA. The junction had 8 bases not matched to a gene; V was cut back by 5 bases and J by 4 bases. The CDR3 extends over 15 amino acids. In DNA form, the CDR3 reads TGTGCCAGCAGCGCACGTACAGGGGCTAATCAGCCCCAGCATTTT. Protein sequence: CASSARTGANQPQHF.

The chain employs TRBV5-1 and TRBJ1-2, with 10 bases that match TRBD1. The CDR3 consists of 17 residues. The germline V gene has CDR1 SGHRS and CDR2 YFSETQ. J lost 7 bases, V lost 0 bases, and 12 bases had no gene match. The CDR3 nucleotides read TGCGCCAGCAGCTTGGTGGACAGGGGGGGTCGAGAGCGTGGCTACACCTTC. Translation gives CASSLVDRGGRERGYTF. Drawing the rest from reference TRBV5-1 and TRBJ1-2, the complete variable domain is KAGVTQTPRYLIKTRGQQVTLSCSPISGHRSVSWYQQTPGQGLQFLFEYFSETQRNKGNFPGRFSGRQFSNSRSEMNVSTLELGDSALYLCASSLVDRGGRERGYTFGSGTRLTVV.